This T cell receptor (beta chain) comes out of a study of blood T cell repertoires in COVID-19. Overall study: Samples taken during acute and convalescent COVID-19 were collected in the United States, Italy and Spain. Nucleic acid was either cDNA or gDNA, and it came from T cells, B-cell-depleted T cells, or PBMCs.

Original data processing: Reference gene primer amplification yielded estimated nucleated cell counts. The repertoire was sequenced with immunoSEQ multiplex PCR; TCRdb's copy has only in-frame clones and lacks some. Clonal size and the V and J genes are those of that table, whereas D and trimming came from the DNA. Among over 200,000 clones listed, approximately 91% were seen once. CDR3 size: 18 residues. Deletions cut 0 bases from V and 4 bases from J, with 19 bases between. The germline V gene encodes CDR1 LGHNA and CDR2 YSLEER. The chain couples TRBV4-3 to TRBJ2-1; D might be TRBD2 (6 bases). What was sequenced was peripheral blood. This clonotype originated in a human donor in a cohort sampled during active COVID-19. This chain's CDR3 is CASSQDWANSGEYNEQFF. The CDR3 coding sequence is TGCGCCAGCAGCCAAGATTGGGCGAATAGCGGTGAATACAATGAGCAGTTCTTC.